These T cell receptor beta chains were read from a single sample in a study of blood T cell repertoires in COVID-19. Sequencing was performed with immunoSEQ multiplex PCR; in TCRdb, only in-frame clones are kept and a portion is missing. The sample lists around 250,000 clones; about 82% were seen once. Sequencing was done on a sample of PBMCs or T cells enriched from blood (not recorded which). These receptors were collected from a woman aged 50 to 60 with acute COVID-19. The CDR3 runs from the conserved cysteine through the conserved F or W. Expanded clones get a size class; other rows say once, few or many, or leave the size out.

size: .; J: TRBJ2-3; V: TRBV5-1; CDR3: CASSSGLATDTQYF
size: .; J: TRBJ2-7; V: TRBV5-4; CDR3: CASSSGGRGPTSYEQYF
size: few; J: TRBJ2-7; V: TRBV6-5; CDR3: CASSYLGTASYEQYF
size: .; J: TRBJ1-1; V: TRBV19; CDR3: CASSITGVNTEAFF
size: .; J: TRBJ1-1; V: TRBV5-4; CDR3: CASSDREMNTEAFF
size: .; J: TRBJ1-3; V: TRBV15; CDR3: CATSYRAGTPGSTIYF
size: .; J: TRBJ2-1; V: TRBV29-1; CDR3: CSGGQGALYNEQFF
size: .; J: TRBJ2-5; V: TRBV9; CDR3: CASSVGEGERETQYF
size: .; J: TRBJ1-1; V: TRBV21-1; CDR3: CASSKGTGITEAFF
size: .; J: TRBJ2-1; V: TRBV3-1/TRBV3-2; CDR3: CASSPTSGGHNEQFF
size: .; J: TRBJ2-6; V: TRBV7-9; CDR3: CASTPGGTLHISGANVLTF
size: .; J: TRBJ1-1; V: TRBV7-9; CDR3: CASSASGGKHTEAFF
size: .; J: TRBJ1-6; V: TRBV4-1; CDR3: CASSQARGGSSPLHF
size: .; J: TRBJ1-1; V: TRBV29-1; CDR3: CSVSQGRTEAFF
size: .; J: TRBJ2-5; V: TRBV10-3; CDR3: CAISDKASGGVGQETQYF
size: many; J: TRBJ2-1; V: TRBV12-3/TRBV12-4; CDR3: CASSTSSNEQFF
size: .; J: TRBJ1-2; V: TRBV5-1; CDR3: CASSFRDTTYGYTF
size: .; J: TRBJ2-7; V: TRBV9; CDR3: CASSPQQGGEQYF